A selection of T cell receptor beta chains follows, all from one sample in a study of chemoradiotherapy in HPV16-positive cancers. Produced via immunoSEQ multiplex PCR; TCRdb's table is partial and in-frame only. Here the sample spans tens of thousands of clones, around 90% being singletons. Sample: blood, taken from a patient who underwent chemoradiotherapy. These receptors came from a human donor with HPV-associated anogenital cancer. Both conserved end residues are trimmed from each CDR3. Expanded clones are given a class, and other clones once, few, many or no size at all.

v_gene	abundance	j_gene	CDR3aa
TRBV11-3	.	TRBJ2-3	ASSLEGLGTDTQY
TRBV5-1	few	TRBJ1-2	ASSLEQGSGYT
TRBV7-3	.	TRBJ2-6	ASSLSSGANVLT
TRBV29-1	.	TRBJ2-5	SVEFSIPTQETQY
TRBV6-1	.	TRBJ2-3	ASRLTSGLTDTQY
TRBV2	few	TRBJ1-2	ASMEEMNYGYT
TRBV11-1	.	TRBJ2-3	ASSVKRGARTDTQY
TRBV9	once	TRBJ2-1	ASSVGVADYNEQF
TRBV7-2	.	TRBJ2-3	ASSSKGGSGLERY
TRBV7-8	once	TRBJ1-4	ASKFEGAEKLF
TRBV7-6	.	TRBJ2-2	ASSGVDTGELF
TRBV10-3	.	TRBJ1-2	AISRTGGYYGYT
TRBV4-2	few	TRBJ2-5	ASSQDPAGGPETQY
TRBV2	.	TRBJ1-1	AGTGGGNTEAF
TRBV7-2	.	TRBJ1-1	ASSLGSETGRNEAF
TRBV5-1	.	TRBJ1-2	ASNQDVSGDYT
TRBV29-1	few	TRBJ1-3	SVIESPGGNTIY
TRBV6-1	.	TRBJ1-1	ASSESRLAF
TRBV25-1	.	TRBJ2-3	ASSDRFRYAV
TRBV10-3	.	TRBJ1-6	AIRTETNSPLH
TRBV5-1	.	TRBJ1-4	ASSPVATNEKLF
TRBV6-1	.	TRBJ1-4	ASSAGMLNEKLF
TRBV2	.	TRBJ1-2	ASSLGQGSLGYT
TRBV7-9	.	TRBJ1-1	ASCLGLNTEAF
TRBV9	few	TRBJ2-2	ASSVGGDYTGELF
TRBV11-2	.	TRBJ1-4	ASSFPRGGTGSNEKLF